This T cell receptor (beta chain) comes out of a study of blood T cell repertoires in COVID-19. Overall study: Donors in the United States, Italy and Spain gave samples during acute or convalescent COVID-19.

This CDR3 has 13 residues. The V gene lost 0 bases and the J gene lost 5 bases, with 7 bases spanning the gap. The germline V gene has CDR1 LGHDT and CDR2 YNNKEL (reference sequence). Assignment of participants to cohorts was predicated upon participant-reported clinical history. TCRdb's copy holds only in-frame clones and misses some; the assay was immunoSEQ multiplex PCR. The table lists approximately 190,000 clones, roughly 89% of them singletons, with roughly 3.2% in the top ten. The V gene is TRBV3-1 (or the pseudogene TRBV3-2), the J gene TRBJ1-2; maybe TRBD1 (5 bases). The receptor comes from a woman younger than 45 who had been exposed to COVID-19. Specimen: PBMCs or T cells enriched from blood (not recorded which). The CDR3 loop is CASSQETVYGYTF. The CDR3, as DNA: TGTGCCAGCAGCCAAGAGACAGTTTATGGCTACACCTTC.